The rows below give T cell receptor beta chains drawn from one sample of a study of blood T cell repertoires in COVID-19. Using immunoSEQ multiplex PCR, the repertoire was profiled, and TCRdb retains in-frame clones only, with some absent. The sample includes about 160,000 clones, approximately 88% of them seen just once. The sequencing sample was made of peripheral blood. The receptors originated from a man between 60 and 70 years old with acute or convalescent COVID-19. The CDR3 runs from the conserved cysteine through the conserved F or W. D genes are given only for firm matches. Clone size is shown for a subset of rows, as once, few, many or a class of expanded clone.

v_gene,abundance,d_gene,j_gene,CDR3nt,CDR3aa
TRBV6-5,NA,NA,TRBJ2-5,TGTGCCAGCAGTTACCAGGGAGGACAGACCCAGTACTTC,CASSYQGGQTQYF
TRBV7-9,NA,TRBD1,TRBJ2-7,TGTGCCAGCAGCCCGAGGACAGGAAGGAATGAGCAGTACTTC,CASSPRTGRNEQYF
TRBV24-1,NA,NA,TRBJ2-1,TGTGCCACCAGTAGAACTTCCGGGGGAGTCAACAATGAGCAGTTCTTC,CATSRTSGGVNNEQFF
TRBV5-4,NA,NA,TRBJ2-3,TGTGCCAGCAGCCCCCCAGGCTCGGGCACAGATACGCAGTATTTT,CASSPPGSGTDTQYF
TRBV5-1,NA,NA,TRBJ2-3,TGCGCCAGCAGCTCGAATGGCCCGGGAAGGCAGTATTTT,CASSSNGPGRQYF
TRBV3-1/TRBV3-2,NA,TRBD1,TRBJ1-4,TGTGCCAGCAGATCGGGACAGAATTTAGGTAGTGAAAAACTGTTTTTT,CASRSGQNLGSEKLFF
TRBV4-1,NA,NA,TRBJ1-1,TGCGCCAGCAGTCGTGGACAGGAAGCTTTCTTT,CASSRGQEAFF
TRBV7-9,once,NA,TRBJ1-2,TGTGCCAGCAGCTTAGGAGCCCAAGCTAACTATGGCTACACCTTC,CASSLGAQANYGYTF
TRBV7-3,NA,NA,TRBJ2-1,TGTGCCAGCAGCCGCGCACAGGGAAACAATGAGCAGTTCTTC,CASSRAQGNNEQFF
TRBV7-8,NA,NA,TRBJ2-3,TGTGCCAGCAGCTTAGCTCCGGGGGTCGGCACAGATACGCAGTATTTT,CASSLAPGVGTDTQYF
TRBV7-7,few,NA,TRBJ2-5,TGTGCTAGCAGCCCTTCCGGGACACAGCAAGAGACCCAGTACTTC,CASSPSGTQQETQYF
TRBV27,NA,NA,TRBJ2-1,TGTGCCAGCAGTTTTGTGAGGGATGAGCAGTTCTTC,CASSFVRDEQFF
TRBV7-2,NA,NA,TRBJ1-1,TGTGCCAGCAGCTTACTGGGCGGGGTAGCTTTCTTT,CASSLLGGVAFF
TRBV5-1,NA,NA,TRBJ1-2,TGCGCCAGCAGCTTGGAGGGGCCCCATTATGGCTACACCTTC,CASSLEGPHYGYTF
TRBV19,once,NA,TRBJ1-5,TGTGCCAGTAGCCCAGATTACAATCAGCCCCAGCATTTT,CASSPDYNQPQHF
TRBV6-4,NA,TRBD1,TRBJ1-2,TGTGCCAGCAGTGGCGGACAGGGAGGTGATGGCTACACCTTC,CASSGGQGGDGYTF
TRBV18,NA,NA,TRBJ1-4,TGTGCCAGCTCCCCAGGGGCGGTGGAAAAACTGTTTTTT,CASSPGAVEKLFF
TRBV15,NA,NA,TRBJ1-6,TGTGCCACCAGCAGCAGGGGATATTCACCCCTCCACTTT,CATSSRGYSPLHF
TRBV29-1,NA,TRBD1,TRBJ1-1,TGCAGCGTTCAGATCCGACAGGGTCGGACTGAAGCTTTCTTT,CSVQIRQGRTEAFF
TRBV5-1,once,NA,TRBJ1-6,TGCGCCAGCAGCTTGGTGTTGCGGGAAAATTATAATTCACCCCTCCACTTT,CASSLVLRENYNSPLHF
TRBV12-1,NA,NA,TRBJ1-2,TGTGCCAGCAGCTTTGTGAGTCTAGGGGCCTATGGCTACACCTTC,CASSFVSLGAYGYTF
TRBV4-2,NA,TRBD1,TRBJ1-1,TGTGCCAGCAGCCAGGGGCCGGGGACAGGGGTTATGAACACTGAAGCTTTCTTT,CASSQGPGTGVMNTEAFF
TRBV3-1/TRBV3-2,NA,NA,TRBJ1-3,TGTGCCAGCAGCCAAGAATTGTCCGTCTCTGGAAACACCATATATTTT,CASSQELSVSGNTIYF
TRBV19,NA,TRBD1,TRBJ2-7,TGTGCCAGTAGCGTCTCGGGACAGGGGGCTGCAAGGGAACAGTACTTC,CASSVSGQGAAREQYF
TRBV6-2/TRBV6-3,few,TRBD1,TRBJ2-7,TGTGCCAGCAGTCGCAACCGGGACAGCCTAAACTACGAGCAGTACTTC,CASSRNRDSLNYEQYF
TRBV4-2,NA,TRBD2,TRBJ2-7,TGTGCCAGCAGCCAAGTGGGCACTAGCGGGGGGGCCGAGCAGTACTTC,CASSQVGTSGGAEQYF
TRBV5-1,NA,NA,TRBJ1-1,TGCGCCAGCAGCTTGCTGCCAGGAGGTCTCGGGAACACTGAAGCTTTCTTT,CASSLLPGGLGNTEAFF
TRBV6-5,NA,NA,TRBJ2-1,TGTGCCAGCAGTTACTCTCAGCCGGGAGTGGGGAATGAGCAGTTCTTC,CASSYSQPGVGNEQFF
TRBV5-1,few,TRBD2,TRBJ2-7,TGCGCCAGCAGCGCCCCACTAGCGGGAGGCTACGAGCAGTACTTC,CASSAPLAGGYEQYF
TRBV5-6,NA,NA,TRBJ1-6,TGTGCCAGCAGCTCGACTGGACTGAGCTCCTATAATTCACCCCTCCACTTT,CASSSTGLSSYNSPLHF
TRBV5-1,NA,NA,TRBJ2-1,TGCGCCAGCAGCCGAGAAGCCAGGGAGGAAAACAATGAGCAGTTCTTC,CASSREAREENNEQFF
TRBV3-1/TRBV3-2,NA,TRBD1,TRBJ2-3,TGTGCCAGCAGCCAAGAAGGGGGCAGCGCGAATACGCAGTATTTT,CASSQEGGSANTQYF
TRBV10-1,NA,TRBD1,TRBJ2-2,TGCGCCAGCAGTCCCGGGACAGGGCCGACCGGGGAGCTGTTTTTT,CASSPGTGPTGELFF
TRBV20-1,NA,TRBD1,TRBJ2-5,TGCAGGGGAGACAGGGGAGAGACCCAGTACTTC,CRGDRGETQYF
TRBV4-1,NA,NA,TRBJ1-2,TGCGCCAGCAGCCGGCAGGACACGAACTATGGCTACACCTTC,CASSRQDTNYGYTF
TRBV11-2,NA,NA,TRBJ1-6,TGTGCCAGCAGCGACCGGGGTAATTCACCCCTCCACTTT,CASSDRGNSPLHF
TRBV27,NA,TRBD2,TRBJ2-5,TGTGCCAGCAGTTTCTCCAGACTAGCGGGGGCTCAAGAGACCCAGTACTTC,CASSFSRLAGAQETQYF
TRBV6-5,NA,NA,TRBJ1-4,TGTGCCAGCAGTCGGGGGGGGGATGAAAAACTGTTTTTT,CASSRGGDEKLFF
TRBV9,NA,NA,TRBJ2-3,TGTGCCAGCAGCGTAAGAAGCGGCACAGATACGCAGTATTTT,CASSVRSGTDTQYF
TRBV7-2,few,NA,TRBJ1-2,TGTGCCAGCAGCATCTACAGGGAGAATAACTATGGCTACACCTTC,CASSIYRENNYGYTF
TRBV15,NA,TRBD1,TRBJ1-1,TGTGCCACCTCGGGACAGATGAACACTGAAGCTTTCTTT,CATSGQMNTEAFF
TRBV6-2/TRBV6-3,NA,NA,TRBJ1-1,TGTGCCAGCAGTTACGCAACAGCCGCCCCTGAAGCTTTCTTT,CASSYATAAPEAFF
TRBV29-1,NA,NA,TRBJ2-7,TGCAGCGACTTAGGGGCGGCAGGGCCCTACGAGCAGTACTTC,CSDLGAAGPYEQYF
TRBV7-9,NA,NA,TRBJ2-1,TGTGCCAGCAGTCGAGGGGGGGCCTCCTACAATGAGCAGTTCTTC,CASSRGGASYNEQFF
TRBV7-8,once,NA,TRBJ1-4,TGTGCCAGCAGCCCATTACAGGGTGGCAATGAAAAACTGTTTTTT,CASSPLQGGNEKLFF